This paragraph covers one T cell receptor (beta chain) sequence. Its antigen has not been determined. No per-base quality is available; no much larger clone lies one base away. This record belongs to a study of cytomegalovirus exposure and HLA in healthy donors (dated by TCRdb to about 2017). Background for the entire study: An earlier analysis of several hundred of the donors reported 276 Gb of sequence data and around 120 million unique TCR beta sequences obtained from about 170 million T cells. About 280 gigabases of sequencing data and approximately 93 million unique TCR sequences were included in an early release covering 500 to 750 HLA-typed donors. Of the 398 genotyped donors, roughly 85% fell in the genetic ancestry cluster associated with self-reported Caucasian donors. The study aimed to test whether cataloging public T cell receptors could reveal signatures of past pathogen exposure. The study used immunosequencing to profile the T cell repertoires of hundreds of subjects and linked those repertoires to cytomegalovirus serostatus. Besides the first cohort of around 700 subjects, a separate validation cohort made up of roughly 130 different subjects was used. To predict cytomegalovirus infection status, the study brought together high-throughput TCR immunosequencing, statistical association of individual TCRs with disease status, and machine learning. A later analysis re-examined previously published TCR beta repertoires from around 670 donors and added high-resolution HLA genotyping to investigate patterns of TCR occurrence. The later analysis used no new phenotypic data to find candidate immune exposures, relying instead on TCR beta sequences and their occurrence across donors. To decide whether each TCR beta V gene segment behaved as functional or pseudogenic, an earlier analysis of fewer than 750 of the donors relied on high-throughput TCR beta sequencing. Donor age, sex, ethnicity and CMV serostatus were collected together with the repertoire data. A later genetic analysis took genome-wide SNP genotypes for about three fifths of the 666 donors and used that subset as a discovery cohort. All discovery cohort repertoires had been generated using a single sequencing platform. Class I and class II HLA loci were covered by the typing at four-digit resolution. The number of donors typed differed by locus, with roughly 620-630 for A, B, C, DRB1 and DQB1, about 500 for DQA1, 600 to 610 for DPA1, and some 470 for DPB1. Because of strong linkage in the cohort, a handful of DR-DQ haplotypes were treated as single units for association and clustering. On average, roughly 240,000 unique TCR beta nucleotide sequences were sequenced per donor among more than 350 genotyped donors of the cohort, with about 17% of those sequences being non-productive. Here is what the overall study found, with its caveats: Assigning TCR associations to individual alleles was difficult when HLA alleles, especially DR and DQ, strongly co-occurred. It was suggested by the authors that the approach could potentially be generalized to other disease states and immunological phenotypes. In this cohort, only TCR beta chains were sequenced, and detectable features were limited by the absence of alpha or paired-chain data. In both the original and validation cohorts, the classifier was reported to diagnose cytomegalovirus status with high specificity and sensitivity. In an earlier analysis of roughly 500 of the donors, most TCR beta V segments appeared in productive rearrangements about 87% or about 30% of the time, broadly matching IMGT annotations. A later analysis found that most CMV-associated TCR beta chains appeared HLA-restricted, with HLA associations seemingly driven largely by CMV exposure. A later analysis associated approximately 17,000 TCR beta sequences with specific HLA alleles at a false discovery rate of 0.05. While some public TCRs were present in many individuals, most TCR sequences turned up only very rarely across donors. A few of the identified cytomegalovirus-associated TCR beta chains were confirmed in vitro to be specific for cytomegalovirus antigens. In the study, around 160 TCR beta chains were listed as associated with cytomegalovirus. The sequencing pipeline was judged likely to have produced a cluster of highly shared sequence variants as a technical artifact. Because HLA typing was unavailable for some donors at each locus, only the typed subset was used in association tests. Correlated functional status among segregating V segments might reflect linkage disequilibrium, but an unknown experimental factor could not be ruled out. For the cohort, immune exposure information was limited to CMV serostatus. In a later analysis, several top co-occurrence clusters were reported to appear linked to parvovirus B19, influenza, CMV and Epstein-Barr virus. V-gene and J-gene trimming of TCR beta chains was associated with a missense DCLRE1C variant in a later genetic analysis, and the association was replicated in an independent cohort. The earlier analysis of 587 of the donors excluded some 15 rarely observed V segments, including chromosome 9 orphons, because counts were too low. According to a later genetic analysis, donors in an Asian-associated ancestry cluster had fewer N-insertions in productive TCRs than the approximately 650-donor mean. A further reported finding was that TCR beta sequences accurately predicted the HLA-A and HLA-B alleles for most subjects in the first cohort. Sequencing depth was assumed to be roughly uniform across donors in the presence/absence analyses, though that assumption may not hold. In a later analysis, HLA-associated TCR beta chains were found to be more clonally expanded and to have lower generation probabilities than equally common non-associated chains. According to a later analysis, TCR association rates differed among HLA loci, with DRB1 alleles showing the most associated TCRs and HLA-C alleles showing the fewest.

The cohort consisted of 650 to 850 healthy bone marrow donors. Cohort members were all nominally healthy when sampled, although unrecorded immune exposures were likely present. The donor was CMV seronegative and belonged to the group of under 400 seronegative cohort members. Each donor provided a peripheral blood sample, and peripheral blood mononuclear cells were used for TCR beta sequencing. The Qiagen DNeasy Blood Extraction Kit was used to extract genomic DNA from the blood cell samples. Library construction relied on the immunoSEQ multiplex PCR assay. The multiplex PCR relied on a mix of 60 forward primers for TCR Vbeta segments and 13 reverse primers for TCR Jbeta segments. The CDR3 region of rearranged TCR beta genes was amplified from genomic DNA by a multiplex PCR assay. The Illumina HiSeq System was used to sequence the amplified TCR beta libraries as 87-base-pair reads. The authors processed their data as follows. A later analysis tallied 70 million to 100 million unique TCR beta chains across the 640 or so repertoires, and about 10 million of those chains were shared by two or more donors. To remove PCR and sequencing errors, raw reads were error-corrected and collapsed into unique sequences using a nearest-neighbor algorithm that merged closely related sequences. To assign V, D and J gene segments, CDR3 sequences were aligned to IMGT reference sequences. For a sequence to be retained, a match of at least six nucleotides to both a V gene segment and a J gene segment was required. Rearrangements were called productive when the CDR3 lacked stop codons and stayed in frame with V and J; all others were non-productive. Following IMGT convention, CDR3 was defined as the stretch from the second conserved V-encoded cysteine up to the conserved J-encoded phenylalanine. The earlier analysis of 587 of the donors excluded any sequence lacking an unambiguous match to a single V gene segment. An earlier analysis of a few hundred of the donors called V segments functional above 56.7% productive rearrangements and segregating when the between-donor standard deviation exceeded 5%. To diagnose cytomegalovirus status from the catalog of TCR beta chain sequences, a statistical classification framework was built. V and J gene assignment, in a later analysis, came from comparing TCR nucleotide sequences with IMGT/GENE-DB human TR gene sequences. In a later analysis, CDR3 sequences and most-parsimonious VDJ recombination scenarios were assigned using the TCRdist pipeline. In a later analysis, each TCR beta chain was defined by its CDR3 amino acid sequence together with its V-gene family, and reads lacking a unique V-gene family were excluded. In a later analysis, approximately 640 highly shared, low-generation-probability nucleotide sequences were removed to address suspected cross-contamination and a sequencing artifact. In a later analysis, a clonal expansion index for each public chain was calculated from normalized within-repertoire ranks of inferred template counts. Generation probabilities in a later analysis came from a VDJ recombination model fitted to out-of-frame rearrangements, and those results were checked against IGoR. A later analysis scored TCR-TCR, TCR-HLA and TCR-CMV co-occurrence with hypergeometric tests, applying a repertoire-size bias correction to TCR pairs. A later analysis estimated false discovery rates by permuting HLA or CMV assignments 20 times. In a later analysis, co-occurring TCRs were grouped with DBSCAN, and TCRdist sequence similarity was added when clustering was performed within HLA-allele-positive subsets. Repertoires with fewer than 30,000 or more than 120,000 public chains were left out of co-occurrence clustering, as were four to six repertoires with anomalous nucleotide sharing. The immuneACCESS repertoire file appears here via TCRdb, limited to in-frame rearrangements. These files lack a portion of the clones; in checked studies, under half of the deficit traces to unresolved V genes, and the cause of the others is not known. That table is the source of V, J and clone size, and D and trimming were worked out from the DNA. Recorded for this sample are fewer than 95,000 clones; over 55% of them occurred a single time. Around 6.5% of the sample belongs to the ten largest clones.

This clonotype originated in a woman aged 25 to 39 in good health and CMV-seronegative. What was sequenced was PBMCs.

The CDR3 here reads CATSGVGQASNQPQHF. The bases are TGTGCCACCAGCGGCGTGGGACAGGCCAGCAATCAGCCCCAGCATTTT. The chain joins TRBV15 to TRBJ1-5, and 8 bases in between align with TRBD1. The CDR3 contains 16 residues, cysteine and phenylalanine counted. CDR3 DNA is the only sequence kept; it has 48 bases, read in frame from the first base. Based on the germline V gene (reference sequence), the CDR1 and CDR2 sequences are LNHNV and YYDKDF. Germline trimming: 5 bases from V, 1 base from J; junction bases outside gene matches: 7.